What follows describes a single T cell receptor beta chain. The CDR3 runs to 12 residues. Germline assignment: CDR1 LGHNT and CDR2 FRNRAP. V was pared by 8 bases and J by 7 bases, with 14 bases between. MiXCR, run by TCRdb on the 5' RACE reads, gives a single entry per CDR3 protein. This table holds about 340,000 distinct CDR3 sequences, about an eighth found once. The data stem from a study of T cells after yellow fever vaccination. Here the sequenced sample was CD4+ T cells sorted from PBMCs, taken 15 days after the yellow fever booster vaccination. The V and J genes are TRBV12-5 and TRBJ2-5; weak D call: TRBD2 (6 bases). This clonotype was sampled from a man younger than 35 who received the YFV17D yellow fever vaccine. The CDR3 protein is CASHRGWSTQYF. CDR3 DNA sequence: TGTGCTAGTCACCGGGGGTGGTCGACCCAGTACTTC.